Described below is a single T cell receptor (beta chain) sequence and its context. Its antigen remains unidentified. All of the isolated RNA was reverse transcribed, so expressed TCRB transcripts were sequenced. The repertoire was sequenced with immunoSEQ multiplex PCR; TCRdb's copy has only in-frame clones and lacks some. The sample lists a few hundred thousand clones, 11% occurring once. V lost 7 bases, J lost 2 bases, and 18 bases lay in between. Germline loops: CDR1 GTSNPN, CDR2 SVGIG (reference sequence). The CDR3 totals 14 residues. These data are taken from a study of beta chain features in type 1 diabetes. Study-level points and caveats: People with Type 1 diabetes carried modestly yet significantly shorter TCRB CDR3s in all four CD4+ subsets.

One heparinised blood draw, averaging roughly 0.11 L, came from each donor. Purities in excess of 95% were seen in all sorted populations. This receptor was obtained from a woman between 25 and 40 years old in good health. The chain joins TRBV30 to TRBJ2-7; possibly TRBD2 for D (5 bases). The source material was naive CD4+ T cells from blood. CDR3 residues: CASPMVARTYEQYF. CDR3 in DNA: TGTGCCTCCCCGATGGTAGCGAGAACCTACGAGCAGTACTTC.